The clone carrying this TCR beta chain has only a few counts. The antigen remains undetermined. These data come from a study of T cells after yellow fever vaccination. On the study more broadly: Researchers used SMART-Seq v4 Ultra Low Input to prepare fractions that had low cell numbers. Study conclusions and caveats: Most primary-vaccination clones reappeared after the booster (just under 98% CD4, about 90% CD8).

Template switching with 5'RACE generated the TCR cDNA and added a universal primer site and UMIs. TCRdb re-called the 5' RACE reads through MiXCR, storing one row per CDR3 protein. The sample has hundreds of thousands of distinct CDR3 sequences; 8.7% are singletons. The J segment lost 0 bases and the V segment lost 4 bases, leaving 14 bases of the junction unmatched. Germline V gene lookup returns CDR1 SGDLS and CDR2 YYNGEE. The CDR3 sequence is 18 residues long. The receptor was derived from a man between 18 and 29 years old who received the YFV17D yellow fever vaccine. The source was PBMCs, collected on the day of the first yellow fever vaccination. The chain combines TRBV9 with TRBJ2-5, with 8 bases lining up with TRBD2. The CDR3 protein is CASSLRLGGGRHQETQYF. CDR3 nucleotide sequence: TGTGCCAGCAGCCTCCGCCTGGGCGGGGGGCGCCACCAAGAGACCCAGTACTTC.